This T cell receptor (beta chain) was documented in a study of neurological immune-mediated disorders. Findings and limits, study-wide: The level of TCR clonal expansion was highest in patients with HTLV-1-associated myelopathy and lowest in multiple sclerosis, where it fell below the level seen in healthy controls.

Sequencing runs each yielded over 200 million TCR-beta sequences from 15-18 subjects. Using its own MiXCR run on the 5' RACE reads, TCRdb lists one record per CDR3 protein. Of 35,000 to 45,000 distinct CDR3 sequences listed, about 9.9% are singletons. This clonotype appeared many times. Its target is unknown. Libraries from sorted cells each used 750,000 to 1,000,000 CD4+ or CD8+ T cells. Trimming took 4 bases from V and 5 from J; bases not matched to a gene: 10. The CDR3 loop spans 15 amino acids. The germline V gene has CDR1 DFQATT and CDR2 SNEGSKA (reference sequence). Sequencing input: CD4+ T cells from blood. This chain connects TRBV20-1 to TRBJ2-3; 9 bases match TRBD2. This sequence originates from a woman aged 25-40 years with HTLV-1-associated myelopathy (HAM/TSP). The CDR3 DNA reads as TGCAGTGCTACTTCCGGCGGGGGGGCCGAAGATACGCAGTATTTT. Translation gives CSATSGGGAEDTQYF.